Listed here is a single T cell receptor beta chain. Its matching antigen is unknown. The data stem from a study of OX40 agonist ivuxolimab in advanced cancers. Points from the study as a whole: Blood T cells, both CD4+ and CD8+, expanded clonally by week 6 at 0.1 to 3.0 mg/kg.

Between the trimmed V and J ends, which lost 5 bases and 8 bases, there was a span of 11 bases. There are 12 residues in the CDR3. Looked up from germline, CDR1 is SGHRS and CDR2 is YFSETQ. Some clones are missing from TCRdb's copy, which holds only in-frame ones; the method was immunoSEQ multiplex PCR. The sample includes fewer than 65,000 clones, roughly 85% of them seen just once. The sequence derives from an adult with an advanced solid tumor such as melanoma, head and neck, liver or kidney cancer. This chain links TRBV5-1 with TRBJ2-1; a weak D match, TRBD2 (5 bases). The material was CD4+ or CD8+ T cells sorted from blood, obtained in a trial of the OX40 agonist ivuxolimab. The CDR3 region is CASSLPGDEQFF. The CDR3 DNA sequence: TGCGCCAGCAGTCTCCCCGGGGATGAGCAGTTCTTC.